Below are 9 T cell receptor beta chains sequenced from a single sample in a study of blood T cell repertoires in COVID-19. Sequencing used immunoSEQ multiplex PCR; TCRdb keeps in-frame clones, though not all of them. The sample carries some 190,000 clones, around 86% recorded once. Specimen: PBMCs or T cells enriched from blood (not recorded which). Receptor source: a woman in her thirties or forties in a cohort exposed to, infected with or recovered from COVID-19 (not recorded which).

Notes on this clone: The junction shows a germline mismatch at one end, possibly a read error. The chain is built from TRBV4-1 and TRBJ2-3, with D perhaps matching TRBD1 (5 bases). This CDR3 region has 15 residues. Germline V lookup: CDR1 MGHRA, CDR2 YSYEKL. The CDR3 spells CASSHDSAGTNTQYF. For the CDR3, the DNA is TGCGCCAGCAGCCACGACAGCGCCGGCACAAATACGCAGTATTTT.

CDR3 sequence: CASSQDKAGGPSSTDTQYF. The DNA of the CDR3 is TGCGCCAGCAGCCAAGATAAGGCGGGAGGCCCCTCTAGCACAGATACGCAGTATTTT. The chain is built from TRBV4-3 and TRBJ2-3, with TRBD2 identical over 8 bases. J was trimmed by 0 bases and V by 0 bases; bases with no gene match: 11. This CDR3 has 19 residues. The V gene's germline CDR1 is LGHNA and CDR2 YSLEER.

The V and J genes are TRBV7-8 and TRBJ2-7; TRBD1 is a possible D gene (8 bases). Germline V gene sequence: CDR1 SGHVS, CDR2 FQNEAQ. The ends were cut back, 2 bases at V and 9 bases at J, with 20 bases in the middle. The CDR3 consists of 15 residues. CDR3 protein: CASSLSGTGASGQYF. The CDR3, as DNA: TGTGCCAGCAGCTTAAGCGGGACAGGCGCCTCGGGGCAGTACTTC.

This clone was seen a single time. The V call is TRBV5-1, the J call TRBJ1-1; D is uncertain. Trimming took off 2 bases at V and 4 bases at J, with 12 bases between the two ends. Germline V CDR1 and CDR2: SGHRS, YFSETQ. The CDR3 spans 14 residues. CDR3 loop: CASSFGKVSTEAFF. As DNA, the CDR3 is TGCGCCAGCAGCTTCGGGAAGGTCAGCACTGAAGCTTTCTTT.

V usage is TRBV3-1 (or the pseudogene TRBV3-2) and J usage is TRBJ2-1, with a tentative D call TRBD2 (5 bases). The germline V and J ends were trimmed by 6 bases and 4 bases, with 13 bases remaining between them. CDR1 is LGHDT, CDR2 YNNKEL, per germline (reference sequence). This CDR3 region has 14 residues. CDR3 residues: CASSEIRTYNEQFF. The CDR3 region has the DNA TGTGCCAGCAGTGAAATCAGGACTTACAATGAGCAGTTCTTC.

This rearrangement joins TRBV2 to TRBJ2-7, with 9 positions matching TRBD1. Germline CDR1 is SNHLY and CDR2 is FYNNEI. Trimming at V came to 4 bases and at J to 1 base, leaving 5 bases not matched to a gene. This CDR3 contains 15 residues. The CDR3 loop reads CASSGDRGNSYEQYF. CDR3 DNA: TGTGCCAGCAGTGGAGACAGGGGGAATTCCTACGAGCAGTACTTC.

J is TRBJ1-1 and V is TRBV6-5; possibly TRBD1 for D (6 bases). CDR1 is MNHEY, CDR2 SVGAGI, per germline. The V gene lost 7 bases and the J gene lost 5 bases, with 17 bases spanning the gap. This CDR3 is 14 amino acids long. The CDR3 bases are TGTGCCAGCACACCTTTTAGGGGGGGGACTGAAGCTTTCTTT. Translating gives CASTPFRGGTEAFF.

This clone was recorded a few times. The chain recombines TRBV6-4 with TRBJ2-1; 9 bases fit TRBD1. V shed 4 bases and J 7 bases; nucleotides not matched to a gene: 8. Germline V gene data show CDR1 as MRHNA and CDR2 as SNTAGT. The CDR3 is made up of 15 amino acids. This CDR3 reads CASSASSGTGNEQFF. In nucleotides, the CDR3 is TGTGCCAGCAGTGCCTCATCCGGGACAGGGAATGAGCAGTTCTTC.

The chain employs TRBV18 and TRBJ1-3; D gene ambiguous. The CDR3 extends over 15 amino acids. Trimming removed 0 bases at V and 0 bases at J, with 6 bases between. The germline V gene encodes CDR1 KGHSH and CDR2 LQKENI. The CDR3 loop is CASSPPLSSGNTIYF. Here the CDR3 DNA reads TGTGCCAGCTCACCACCCTTGAGCTCTGGAAACACCATATATTTT.